The rows below give T cell receptor beta chains drawn from one sample of a study of T cell responses to AZD1222 COVID-19 vaccine. Sequenced by immunoSEQ multiplex PCR; TCRdb stores in-frame clones only, minus some. The table has 150,000 or so clones, about 87% seen once. The material sequenced was peripheral blood, taken on day 0 of AZD1222 vaccination. The receptors here all came from an adult in good health. Each CDR3 is given with its conserved first and last residue. The D gene is left open where the match is weak. A clone size is listed for some rows: how often the clone was seen (once, few, many), or a class if it is expanded.

d_gene	abundance	v_gene	j_gene	CDR3aa	CDR3nt
.	.	TRBV15	TRBJ1-6	CATSRGVRSPLHF	TGTGCCACCAGCAGAGGTGTGCGCTCACCCCTCCACTTT
.	.	TRBV7-3	TRBJ1-6	CASSLNRNSPLHF	TGTGCCAGCAGCTTAAATAGAAATTCACCCCTCCACTTT
.	few	TRBV4-1	TRBJ2-2	CASSQVWFGTKNTGELFF	TGCGCCAGCAGCCAAGTTTGGTTCGGGACAAAGAACACCGGGGAGCTGTTTTTT
.	.	TRBV21-1	TRBJ1-1	CASSRETGLNTEAFF	TGTGCCAGCAGCAGAGAAACAGGGCTGAACACTGAAGCTTTCTTT
.	.	TRBV11-1	TRBJ2-5	CASSPSGLQETQYF	TGTGCCAGCAGCCCTTCGGGGTTGCAAGAGACCCAGTACTTC
.	.	TRBV18	TRBJ1-4	CASSPTGPGNEKLFF	TGTGCCAGCTCACCTACAGGGCCCGGGAATGAAAAACTGTTTTTT
.	.	TRBV24-1	TRBJ1-2	CATAEGGLGNYGYTF	TGTGCCACGGCCGAGGGGGGGCTGGGTAACTATGGCTACACCTTC
TRBD1	.	TRBV4-3	TRBJ1-2	CASSQDPGLRGDGYTF	TGCGCCAGCAGCCAAGATCCGGGTCTCAGGGGGGATGGCTACACCTTC
.	.	TRBV9	TRBJ2-1	CASSDSVRGEQFF	TGTGCCAGCAGCGATAGCGTTCGGGGTGAGCAGTTCTTC
TRBD1	once	TRBV7-9	TRBJ2-3	CASSFDGTGGGDTQYF	TGTGCCAGCAGCTTCGATGGGACAGGGGGCGGAGATACGCAGTATTTT